This T cell receptor beta chain was sequenced during a study of cytomegalovirus exposure and HLA in healthy donors. Study results and limitations: Accurate prediction of HLA-A and HLA-B alleles (for most subjects) was reportedly achieved from TCR beta sequences. Most of the TCR beta V segments (in an earlier analysis) were productive either about 90% or about 30% of the time. The authors later linked a missense DCLRE1C variant to TCR beta V- and J-gene trimming.

Germline values: CDR1 SNHLY, CDR2 FYNNEI. With 4 bases removed from V and 10 bases from J, the gap between germline ends came to 16 bases. The CDR3 is made up of 13 amino acids. 60 Vbeta and 13 Jbeta primers were used in PCR. Sequencing was performed with immunoSEQ multiplex PCR; in TCRdb, only in-frame clones are kept and a portion is missing. This repertoire shows some 96,000 clones, under 80% found once; its top ten account for 7.1%. This clone was found a few times. Its antigen is still unknown. Donors were ostensibly healthy at sampling, although undocumented immune exposures were probable. The clonotype originates from a man aged 40-55 years in good health and CMV-seropositive. The rearrangement joins TRBV2 to TRBJ1-2; D may be TRBD1 (5 bases). Sequenced: PBMCs. The CDR3 is CASSGGRSDDYTF. DNA for the CDR3: TGTGCCAGCAGTGGGGGCAGGAGTGATGACTACACCTTC.